This T cell receptor beta chain was obtained from a study of Graves' ophthalmopathy and Graves' hyperthyroidism. The CDR3 totals 15 residues. V was cut by 3 bases and J by 0 bases, with 12 bases left in between. The germline gives CDR1 SGHRS, CDR2 YFSETQ. From RNA, the CDR3 regions of TCR beta chains were amplified and sequenced. HTBI primers served in a first-round RT-PCR, which a second-round multiplex PCR followed. TCRdb reprocessed the multiplex PCR reads via MiXCR and lists one record per CDR3 protein. Of some 1.1 million distinct CDR3 sequences in the sample, about 40% were seen once. This clonotype appeared many times.

This sequence joins TRBV5-1 and TRBJ1-1; maybe TRBD1 (5 bases). Sequenced sample: peripheral blood or thyroid tissue (not recorded which). The source is an adult man with Graves' hyperthyroidism. CDR3 amino acids: CASSYRTGMNTEAFF. The CDR3 region has the DNA TGCGCCAGCAGCTACAGGACGGGAATGAACACTGAAGCTTTCTTT.